Following are 6 T cell receptor beta chains from one sample sequenced in a study of Ad26.COV2.S vaccination and SARS-CoV-2 variants. Documented treatment: around 19 received Ad26.COV2.S at low or high dose, single or two shots; about 5 received placebo; per-sample allocation not given. Sampling took place 63 days after the first vaccine or placebo injection. Repertoires were generated with immunoSEQ multiplex PCR, while TCRdb's copy carries only in-frame clones and drops some. The sample lists about 330,000 clones, roughly 90% seen once, with 5% to 6.5% in the top ten. The sequences come from peripheral blood, collected in a trial of Ad26.COV2.S vaccine versus placebo. These receptors originate from a person between 18 and 65 years old who received the Ad26.COV2.S COVID-19 vaccine or a placebo.

The chain uses TRBV6-1 and TRBJ2-4; D is possibly TRBD1 or TRBD2 (6 bases each). This CDR3 spans 18 amino acids. V lost 3 bases and J 0 bases, leaving 18 bases between the germline ends. Germline CDR1 and CDR2: MNHNS and SASEGT. The CDR3 loop reads CASSDPLGGKLAKNIQYF. The CDR3 bases are TGTGCCAGCAGTGACCCCTTGGGGGGCAAGCTAGCCAAAAACATTCAGTACTTC.

This sequence joins TRBV6-2 or TRBV6-3 and TRBJ2-7; D uncertain. Trimming removed 3 bases from V and 3 bases from J, with 12 bases in between. Germline V gene sequence: CDR1 MNHEY, CDR2 SVGEGT. The CDR3 spans 14 residues. The CDR3 nucleotides are TGTGCCAGCAGTTATTCTCAGAGCTACTACGAGCAGTACTTC. The encoded protein is CASSYSQSYYEQYF.

The chain has TRBV28 and TRBJ1-6; D may be TRBD1 (6 bases). The V and J ends lost 4 bases and 7 bases respectively, with 14 bases between them. CDR3 length: 15 amino acids. From germline, CDR1 is MDHEN and CDR2 SYDVKM. CDR3 sequence: CASSSLGHPNSPLHF. Written as DNA, the CDR3 is TGTGCCAGCAGTTCCTTGGGACACCCAAATTCACCCCTCCACTTT.

This clone was observed a few times. The gene calls are TRBV27 and TRBJ2-2; 8 bases agree with TRBD2. CDR3 length: 15 residues. With V trimmed by 3 bases and J by 1 base, 1 base remained unmatched. CDR1 and CDR2 from the germline V gene are MNHEY and SMNVEV (reference sequence). The CDR3 is CASSLLAGNTGELFF. The CDR3 coding sequence is TGTGCCAGCAGTTTGCTAGCGGGGAACACCGGGGAGCTGTTTTTT.

The chain combines TRBV2 with TRBJ1-2; 9 nucleotides line up with TRBD1. The ends lost 7 bases at V and 6 bases at J; junction bases unmatched: 6. CDR1 is SNHLY, CDR2 FYNNEI, per germline. The CDR3 spans 13 residues. CDR3 protein: CASTPTGGNGYTF. Here the CDR3 DNA reads TGTGCCAGCACCCCAACAGGGGGCAATGGCTACACCTTC. The full variable domain, rest sourced from reference TRBV2 and TRBJ1-2, is EPEVTQTPSHQVTQMGQEVILRCVPISNHLYFYWYRQILGQKVEFLVSFYNNEISEKSEIFDDQFSVERPDGSNFTLKIRSTKLEDSAMYFCASTPTGGNGYTFGSGTRLTVV.

This rearrangement joins TRBV9 to TRBJ1-3; no reliable D call. Trimming cost V 0 bases and J 2 bases, with 12 bases left between them. This CDR3 spans 16 amino acids. Germline V CDR1 and CDR2: SGDLS, YYNGEE. CDR3 residues: CASSVAVQDPGNTIYF. The CDR3 bases are TGTGCCAGCAGCGTAGCTGTTCAGGACCCTGGAAACACCATATATTTT.